This paragraph reports one T cell receptor (beta chain). The CDR3 contains 16 residues. Trimming removed 3 bases from V and 6 bases from J; junction bases left unmatched: 7. CDR1 and CDR2 from the germline V gene are LGHNA and YNFKEQ. This entry belongs to a study of radiotherapy plus CTLA-4 blockade in lung cancer. TCRdb keeps only in-frame clones here, not all; method: immunoSEQ multiplex PCR. The data contain about 49,000 clones, about three quarters of them singletons. The source of this sequence is a human donor with non-small cell lung cancer who had a complete response to radiotherapy plus ipilimumab. This chain links TRBV4-2 with TRBJ2-1; TRBD2 matches at 11 bases. The material sequenced was peripheral blood, taken from a patient treated with radiotherapy plus ipilimumab. CDR3 protein: CASSHEIAGGGNEQFF. The DNA for the CDR3 is TGTGCCAGCAGCCATGAGATAGCGGGAGGGGGCAATGAGCAGTTCTTC.